This T cell receptor (beta chain) was documented in a study of radiotherapy plus CTLA-4 blockade in lung cancer. Study in general: Disease control reached more than 30%, with objective responses in under 20%. Overall study results and limits: After treatment with radiotherapy plus ipilimumab, TCR clones that came from the tumor expanded in blood.

This CDR3 spans 13 amino acids. Germline CDR1 is ENHRY and CDR2 is SYGVKD. V was cut by 2 bases and J by 3 bases, with 7 bases left in between. The protocol was immunoSEQ multiplex PCR, while the TCRdb copy is restricted to in-frame clones and leaves out a portion. The profile shows 40,000 to 50,000 clones, about 74% of them singletons. This clone has just a few counts. Its antigen is currently unknown. The chain carries TRBV10-3 and TRBJ1-2; D gene uncertain. The sequence was obtained from a human donor with non-small cell lung cancer who had stable disease on radiotherapy plus ipilimumab. This sample comprised peripheral blood, obtained from a patient treated with radiotherapy plus ipilimumab. The DNA for the CDR3 is TGTGCCATCAGTGAGGAGAGGGACTATGGCTACACCTTC. Translation gives CAISEERDYGYTF.